Shown below are 2 T cell receptor beta chains from a single sample sequenced in a study of cytomegalovirus exposure and HLA in healthy donors (dated by TCRdb to 2015 to 2018). Preparation of the library involved the immunoSEQ multiplex PCR assay. Imported from immuneACCESS, the table was reduced by TCRdb to in-frame sequences with V and J called. These copies leave out some clones; in studies compared against another copy, an unresolved V gene accounts for under half, and the cause of the remainder is not known. The sample table records a few hundred thousand clones; 90% of these occur just once. The ten largest make up 0.37% of the sample. The sequencing sample was made of PBMCs. These receptors were taken from a woman between 18 and 29 years old in good health and CMV-seronegative.

This clone showed up just a few times. The rearrangement links TRBV6-6 to TRBJ2-7, with 7 positions matching TRBD1. Trimming removed 2 bases from V and 6 bases from J; junction bases left unmatched: 7. The V gene's germline CDR1 is MNHNY and CDR2 SVGAGI (reference sequence). The CDR3 totals 14 residues. Written as DNA, the CDR3 is TGTGCCAGCAGTTACCTCGACAGGGACGGCGAGCAGTACTTC. This gives the protein CASSYLDRDGEQYF.

With respect to this clone: Additional DNA sequences in this sample encode the identical CDR3. The V call is TRBV9, the J call TRBJ2-5, with 7 bases that match TRBD1. The V gene end was trimmed by 2 bases and the J gene end by 3 bases; junction bases not matched to a gene: 1. CDR1 and CDR2 from the germline V gene are SGDLS and YYNGEE. CDR3 length: 13 amino acids. The CDR3 sequence: CASSVGQEETQYF. The CDR3 nucleotides are TGTGCCAGCAGCGTTGGACAGGAAGAGACCCAGTACTTC.